The clone carrying this TCR beta chain has a handful of counts. The data stem from a study of HIV-infected patients and healthy controls. Trimming removed 0 bases from V and 2 bases from J, with 6 bases in between. Per the germline V gene, CDR1 is SQVTM and CDR2 is ANQGSEA. The CDR3 extends over 13 amino acids. TCRdb re-called the 5' RACE reads through MiXCR, storing one row per CDR3 protein. The sample has 70,000 or so distinct CDR3 sequences, about a sixth seen once; the top ten hold under 6%. The sequenced sample was CD4+ T cells from blood. The sequence was collected from a human donor in good health. The rearrangement links TRBV29-1 to TRBJ2-3; D gene unclear. The CDR3 bases are TGCAGCGTTGAAGATGTTAACACAGATACGCAGTATTTT. Residues: CSVEDVNTDTQYF.